Shown below are 30 T cell receptor beta chains from a single sample sequenced in a study of PD-1 blockade in classical Hodgkin lymphoma. Relapse was seen in all patients after autologous stem cell transplantation, and brentuximab vedotin exposure was variable. The protocol was immunoSEQ multiplex PCR, while the TCRdb copy is restricted to in-frame clones and leaves out a portion. This table has about 97,000 clones, 80% to 90% appearing once. Sample: peripheral blood mononuclear cells (PBMCs), taken before the second cycle of nivolumab. The receptors were sampled from a human donor with classical Hodgkin lymphoma.

The chain links TRBV28 to TRBJ1-5, with D unclear. Per the germline V gene, CDR1 is MDHEN and CDR2 is SYDVKM. This CDR3 has 14 amino acids. The V and J ends lost 3 bases and 1 base respectively, with 7 bases between them. In DNA, the CDR3 is TGTGCCAGCAGTTTCCGTATAAGCAATCAGCCCCAGCATTTT. Translating gives CASSFRISNQPQHF. Together with reference TRBV28 and TRBJ1-5, the CDR3 gives the full variable domain: DVKVTQSSRYLVKRTGEKVFLECVQDMDHENMFWYRQDPGLGLRLIYFSYDVKMKEKGDIPEGYSVSREKKERFSLILESASTNQTSMYLCASSFRISNQPQHFGDGTRLSIL.

This clone has only one observation. The chain uses TRBV7-2 and TRBJ2-5; maybe TRBD2 (5 bases). This CDR3 is 14 amino acids long. V was pared by 2 bases and J by 1 base, with 8 bases between. Germline V CDR1 and CDR2: SGHTA, FQGNSA. The DNA for the CDR3 is TGTGCCAGCAGCTTAACTAGTTCCCAAGAGACCCAGTACTTC. Translation: CASSLTSSQETQYF.

The rearrangement links TRBV6-1 to TRBJ2-7, with TRBD2 as a possible D gene (7 bases). The CDR3 consists of 14 residues. Germline assignment: CDR1 MNHNS and CDR2 SASEGT. Between the trimmed V and J ends, which lost 1 base and 6 bases, there was a span of 13 bases. CDR3: CASSEGAGASEQYF. In DNA, the CDR3 is TGTGCCAGCAGTGAAGGGGCGGGGGCCTCCGAGCAGTACTTC.

V and J are TRBV28 and TRBJ2-3; D is undetermined. Germline CDR1 reads MDHEN; CDR2 reads SYDVKM. This CDR3 is 15 amino acids long. With 5 bases removed from V and 3 bases from J, the gap between germline ends came to 15 bases. The CDR3 DNA follows: TGTGCCAGCAGTGCCGTCGTGGTTGCGACAGATACGCAGTATTTT. Its translation is CASSAVVVATDTQYF.

The chain links TRBV13 to TRBJ1-1; TRBD1 agrees at 8 bases. The CDR3 covers 18 residues. V dropped 7 bases and J dropped 0; count of bases not matched to a gene: 16. Germline lookup yields CDR1 PRHDT and CDR2 FYEKMQ (reference sequence). The CDR3 loop is CASTSSFGQGLMNTEAFF. The CDR3 region has the DNA TGTGCCAGCACCTCGAGTTTCGGACAGGGCCTCATGAACACTGAAGCTTTCTTT. The whole variable domain, filled in from reference TRBV13 and TRBJ1-1, reads AAGVIQSPRHLIKEKRETATLKCYPIPRHDTVYWYQQGPGQDPQFLISFYEKMQSDKGSIPDRFSAQQFSDYHSELNMSSLELGDSALYFCASTSSFGQGLMNTEAFFGQGTRLTVV.

This clone is a singleton in its sample. The J gene is TRBJ1-6, the V gene TRBV27, with a possible D match to TRBD1 (6 bases). The V and J ends lost 5 bases and 7 bases respectively, with 21 bases between them. Germline V gene lookup returns CDR1 MNHEY and CDR2 SMNVEV (reference sequence). CDR3 length: 17 residues. CDR3 coding DNA: TGTGCCAGCAGTCCGAGGCTCCAACAGGGTCCGAATTCACCCCTCCACTTT. This translates into CASSPRLQQGPNSPLHF.

This clone is a singleton in its sample. The chain links TRBV7-3 to TRBJ1-2; 7 bases are a match to TRBD1. The CDR3 is 13 residues long. The V and J ends lost 5 bases and 4 bases, in that order; junction bases with no gene match: 4. Germline V gives CDR1 SGHTA, CDR2 FQGTGA. Here the CDR3 reads CASSRDSLYGYTF. The CDR3 nucleotides are TGTGCCAGCAGCCGGGACAGCCTCTATGGCTACACCTTC.

This chain links TRBV19 with TRBJ1-3; the D gene is possibly TRBD1 (5 bases). Germline CDR1 reads LNHDA; CDR2 reads SQIVND (reference sequence). V shed 9 bases and J shed 3 bases, with 21 bases lying between them. The CDR3 is 16 amino acids. The CDR3 coding sequence is TGTGCCAGCCGTACCATCGGGGGGGGAGGTGGAAACACCATATATTTT. Translated, it gives CASRTIGGGGGNTIYF.

This rearrangement joins TRBV6-4 to TRBJ2-7; 7 nucleotides match TRBD1. The CDR3 length is 14 residues. Trimming took 6 bases from V and 3 from J; bases not matched to a gene: 8. The germline V gene has CDR1 MRHNA and CDR2 SNTAGT. The chain's CDR3 is CASRPTGTDYEQYF. The CDR3 nucleotides read TGTGCCAGCAGACCTACCGGGACAGACTACGAGCAGTACTTC.

Only one count was recorded for this clone. The chain couples TRBV7-2 to TRBJ1-2; 8 nucleotides match TRBD1. The CDR3 spans 17 residues. Trimming removed 2 bases from V and 8 bases from J; junction bases left unmatched: 16. Per germline, CDR1 SGHTA and CDR2 FQGNSA. CDR3 nucleotide sequence: TGTGCCAGCAGCTTACAATCGTCGGGACAGGCTATCAGGGGCTACACCTTC. Protein product: CASSLQSSGQAIRGYTF.

V usage is TRBV6-7 and J usage is TRBJ1-4, with D possibly matching TRBD1 (6 bases). TRBV6-7 is an ORF, with its function uncertain. V lost 6 bases to trimming and J lost 4 bases, with 21 bases between them. The CDR3 has 17 residues. The CDR3 protein is CASRRGDPPYYNEKLFF. Written as DNA, the CDR3 is TGTGCCAGCAGGAGGGGGGACCCGCCCTACTATAATGAAAAACTGTTTTTT.

The J gene is TRBJ1-4, the V gene TRBV6-6, with D unresolved. V was trimmed by 0 bases and J by 1 base, leaving 6 bases between them. The CDR3 runs to 15 residues. Germline values: CDR1 MNHNY, CDR2 SVGAGI (reference sequence). The CDR3 sequence: CASSYSGRTNEKLFF. The CDR3 nucleotides are TGTGCCAGCAGTTACTCCGGGCGAACTAATGAAAAACTGTTTTTT.

The genes are TRBV18 and TRBJ2-3; 11 bases are shared with TRBD2. Trimming removed 2 bases from V and 6 bases from J; junction bases left unmatched: 4. CDR1 is KGHSH, CDR2 LQKENI, per germline. The CDR3 spans 15 residues. The CDR3 loop reads CASSPVAGGPDTQYF. CDR3 coding DNA: TGTGCCAGCTCACCAGTAGCGGGGGGGCCGGATACGCAGTATTTT.

The V and J genes are TRBV6-1 and TRBJ2-6; no reliable D call. Per germline, CDR1 MNHNS and CDR2 SASEGT. The CDR3 is made up of 16 amino acids. The ends were cut back, 4 bases at V and 1 base at J, with 11 bases in the middle. The CDR3: CASSVHGVSGANVLTF. As DNA, the CDR3 is TGTGCCAGCAGTGTGCACGGCGTATCTGGGGCCAACGTCCTGACTTTC.

The J gene is TRBJ2-5, the V gene TRBV6-5; D may match TRBD1 or TRBD2 (5 bases each). The V and J ends lost 7 bases and 1 base respectively, with 7 bases between them. The CDR3 sequence is 12 residues long. Per the germline V gene, CDR1 is MNHEY and CDR2 is SVGAGI. DNA of the CDR3: TGTGCCAGCAATGGGGGCCAAGAGACCCAGTACTTC. It is translated as CASNGGQETQYF.

This clone was found a few times. J is TRBJ2-2 and V is TRBV9, with D possibly TRBD1 on 6 matching bases. V lost 3 bases and J 0 bases, leaving 9 bases between the germline ends. This CDR3 contains 15 residues. Germline CDR1 and CDR2: SGDLS and YYNGEE. CDR3 in DNA: TGTGCCAGCAGCGCGACAGGCCCGAACACCGGGGAGCTGTTTTTT. Translation: CASSATGPNTGELFF. The variable domain in full, with the rest retrieved from reference TRBV9 and TRBJ2-2, is DSGVTQTPKHLITATGQRVTLRCSPRSGDLSVYWYQQSLDQGLQFLIQYYNGEERAKGNILERFSAQQFPDLHSELNLSSLELGDSALYFCASSATGPNTGELFFGEGSRLTVL.

J is TRBJ1-1 and V is TRBV25-1; TRBD1 is a possible D gene (5 bases). Looked up from germline, CDR1 is MGHDK and CDR2 is SYGVNS. The V end lost 4 bases, the J end lost 5 bases, and 11 bases lay between the germline ends. The CDR3 length is 13 residues. In nucleotides, the CDR3 is TGTGCCAGCAGTGGGACACGTTTAACTGAAGCTTTCTTT. Translating it yields CASSGTRLTEAFF.

V usage is TRBV9 and J usage is TRBJ2-1, with 14 bases fitting TRBD2. This CDR3 is built from 21 residues. Per germline, CDR1 SGDLS and CDR2 YYNGEE. J was trimmed by 0 bases and V by 3 bases; bases with no gene match: 14. CDR3 DNA: TGTGCCAGCAGCGACCGAGAACAGACTAGCGGGGGGGAAAGCTCCTACAATGAGCAGTTCTTC. It translates to CASSDREQTSGGESSYNEQFF.

This clone has a handful of counts. J is TRBJ1-5 and V is TRBV19; no firm D call. The V end was cut by 3 bases, the J end by 3 bases, with 12 bases between. The CDR3 is 15 amino acids. The germline CDR1 and CDR2 sequences are LNHDA and SQIVND (reference sequence). Here the CDR3 DNA reads TGTGCCAGTAGTATTAGCCCTTACGACAATCAGCCCCAGCATTTT. It codes for CASSISPYDNQPQHF.

The chain links TRBV19 to TRBJ1-6; 8 bases fit TRBD1. CDR3 length equals 15 residues. Germline trimming cut 2 bases from V and 6 bases from J; bases unmatched to any gene: 3. Per the germline V gene, CDR1 is LNHDA and CDR2 is SQIVND (reference sequence). The CDR3 DNA reads TGTGCCAGTAGTATACGGACAGGGTTTAATTCACCCCTCCACTTT. Residues: CASSIRTGFNSPLHF.

The gene calls are TRBV14 and TRBJ1-2, with D perhaps TRBD1 (5 bases). Germline CDR1 reads SGHDN; CDR2 reads FVKESK. V was trimmed by 1 base and J by 6 bases, leaving 12 bases between them. The CDR3 is made up of 14 amino acids. This CDR3 is CASSQVGGADGYTF. As DNA, the CDR3 is TGTGCCAGCAGCCAAGTAGGTGGGGCGGATGGCTACACCTTC.

In its sample, this clone was seen once. The chain combines TRBV2 with TRBJ1-5, with D maybe TRBD1 (5 bases). Germline CDR1 and CDR2: SNHLY and FYNNEI. Trimming removed 1 base from V and 4 bases from J, with 8 bases in between. The CDR3 is made up of 14 amino acids. DNA for the CDR3: TGTGCCAGCAGTGAAGTTCGGGGGAATCAGCCCCAGCATTTT. Translated, it gives CASSEVRGNQPQHF.

This chain connects TRBV4-3 to TRBJ2-1; tentative D call: TRBD2 (5 bases). Trimming cost V 3 bases and J 10 bases, with 13 bases left between them. Germline-derived CDR1 and CDR2 are LGHNA and YSLEER. The CDR3 covers 13 residues. CDR3 sequence: CASSQITTGEQFF. CDR3 nucleotide sequence: TGCGCCAGCAGCCAGATAACTACGGGGGAGCAGTTCTTC.

As concerns this clone: Compared with germline, one end of the junction differs, possibly owing to a read error. The chain uses TRBV30 and TRBJ1-1, with no clear D. There are 14 residues in the CDR3. The germline gives CDR1 GTSNPN, CDR2 SVGIG (reference sequence). CDR3 residues: CAWGVLPTRTEAFF. CDR3 nucleotides: TGTGCCTGGGGTGTATTGCCCACGCGGACTGAAGCTTTCTTT.

The rearrangement links TRBV7-8 to TRBJ2-7, with D possibly matching TRBD1 (5 bases). V was pared by 5 bases and J by 5 bases, with 13 bases between. This CDR3 is built from 13 residues. Germline CDR1 reads SGHVS; CDR2 reads FQNEAQ. The CDR3 spells CASSRRVGHEQYF. The CDR3 DNA reads TGTGCCAGCAGCCGCAGGGTCGGCCACGAGCAGTACTTC. Together with reference TRBV7-8 and TRBJ2-7, the CDR3 gives the full variable domain: GAGVSQSPRYKVAKRGQDVALRCDPISGHVSLFWYQQALGQGPEFLTYFQNEAQLDKSGLPSDRFFAERPEGSVSTLKIQRTQQEDSAVYLCASSRRVGHEQYFGPGTRLTVT.

CDR3: CASSPTSGYTDTQYF. CDR3 DNA sequence: TGTGCCAGCAGTCCGACTAGCGGATACACAGATACGCAGTATTTT. The V call is TRBV6-6, the J call TRBJ2-3; TRBD2 matches at 9 bases. The CDR3 has 15 residues. Trimming at V came to 5 bases and at J to 2 bases, leaving 5 bases not matched to a gene. Germline CDR1 and CDR2: MNHNY and SVGAGI (reference sequence).

The V gene is TRBV5-6, the J gene TRBJ2-7; unclear D gene. Per the germline V gene, CDR1 is SGHDT and CDR2 is YYEEEE. Between the trimmed V and J ends, which lost 0 bases and 12 bases, there was a span of 10 bases. This CDR3 is 11 amino acids long. The CDR3 sequence: CASSLESAAYF. CDR3 bases: TGTGCCAGCAGCTTGGAGTCCGCGGCGTACTTC.

The V and J genes are TRBV7-9 and TRBJ1-6; D is perhaps TRBD1 (5 bases). The CDR3 consists of 17 residues. Germline loops: CDR1 SEHNR, CDR2 FQNEAQ (reference sequence). Trimming cost V 1 base and J 7 bases, with 17 bases left between them. CDR3 nucleotide sequence: TGTGCCAGCAGCTTAGTGTCGGGGGAAAGTTGGAATTCACCCCTCCACTTT. The encoded protein is CASSLVSGESWNSPLHF.

The chain is built from TRBV5-1 and TRBJ1-2, with 7 positions matching TRBD1. The CDR3 consists of 13 residues. The germline V gene has CDR1 SGHRS and CDR2 YFSETQ. With 4 bases clipped from V and 8 bases from J, the junction kept 8 bases outside the gene matches. CDR3 bases: TGCGCCAGCAGCCTCGGACAGGTAGAGGGCTACACCTTC. Residues: CASSLGQVEGYTF.

J is TRBJ2-7 and V is TRBV5-1; 7 bases match TRBD1. Trimming at V came to 4 bases and at J to 6 bases, leaving 10 bases not matched to a gene. CDR3 length equals 14 residues. The germline V gene has CDR1 SGHRS and CDR2 YFSETQ. The CDR3 DNA is TGCGCCAGCAGCCCACCCGGGACAGCCTTCGAGCAGTACTTC. It codes for CASSPPGTAFEQYF.